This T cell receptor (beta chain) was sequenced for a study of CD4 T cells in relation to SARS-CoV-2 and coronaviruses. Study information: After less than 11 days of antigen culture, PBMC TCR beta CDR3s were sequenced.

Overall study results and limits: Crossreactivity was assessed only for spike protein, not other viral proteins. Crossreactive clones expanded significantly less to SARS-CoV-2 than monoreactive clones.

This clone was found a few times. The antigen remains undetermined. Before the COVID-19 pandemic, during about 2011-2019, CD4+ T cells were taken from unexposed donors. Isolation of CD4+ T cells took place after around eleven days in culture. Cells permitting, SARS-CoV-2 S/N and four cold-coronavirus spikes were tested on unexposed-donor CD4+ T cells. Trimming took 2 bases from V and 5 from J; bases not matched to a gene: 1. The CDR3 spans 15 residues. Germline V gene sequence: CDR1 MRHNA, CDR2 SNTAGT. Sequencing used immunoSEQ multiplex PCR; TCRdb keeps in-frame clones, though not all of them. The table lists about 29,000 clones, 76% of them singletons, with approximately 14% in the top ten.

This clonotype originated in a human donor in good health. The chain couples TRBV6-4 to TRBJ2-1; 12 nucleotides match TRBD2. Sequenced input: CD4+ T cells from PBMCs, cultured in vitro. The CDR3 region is CASSDGTSGHNEQFF. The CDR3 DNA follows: TGTGCCAGCAGTGACGGGACTAGCGGGCACAATGAGCAGTTCTTC.